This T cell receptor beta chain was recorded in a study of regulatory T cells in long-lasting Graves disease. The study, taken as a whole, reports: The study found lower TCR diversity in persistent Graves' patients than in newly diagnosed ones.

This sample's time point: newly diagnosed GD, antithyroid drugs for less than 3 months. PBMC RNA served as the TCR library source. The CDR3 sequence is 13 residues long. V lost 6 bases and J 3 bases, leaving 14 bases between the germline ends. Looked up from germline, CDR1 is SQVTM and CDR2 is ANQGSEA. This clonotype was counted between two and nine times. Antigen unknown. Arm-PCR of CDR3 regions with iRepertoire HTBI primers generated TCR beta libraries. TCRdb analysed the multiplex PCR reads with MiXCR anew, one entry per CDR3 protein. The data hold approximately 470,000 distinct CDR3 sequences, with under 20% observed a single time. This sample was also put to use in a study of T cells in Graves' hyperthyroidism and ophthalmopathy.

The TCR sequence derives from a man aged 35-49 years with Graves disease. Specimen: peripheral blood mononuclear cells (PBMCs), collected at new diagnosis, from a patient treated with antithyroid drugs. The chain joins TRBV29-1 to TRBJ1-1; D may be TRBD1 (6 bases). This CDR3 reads CSVSTGFDTEAFF. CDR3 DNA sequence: TGCAGCGTCTCCACAGGGTTTGACACTGAAGCTTTCTTT. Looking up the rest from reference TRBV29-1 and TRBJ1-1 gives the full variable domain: SAVISQKPSRDICQRGTSLTIQCQVDSQVTMMFWYRQQPGQSLTLIATANQGSEATYESGFVIDKFPISRPNLTFSTLTVSNMSPEDSSIYLCSVSTGFDTEAFFGQGTRLTVV.